Here is one T cell receptor beta chain with its context. Primers: 60 Vbeta forward and 13 Jbeta reverse. Only in-frame clones appear in the TCRdb table, and some are missing; sequencing was by immunoSEQ multiplex PCR. This table has roughly 180,000 clones, more than 70% appearing once. These data are taken from a study of cytomegalovirus exposure and HLA in healthy donors. The CDR3 contains 20 residues. The junction had 14 bases not matched to a gene; V was cut back by 0 bases and J by 2 bases. Germline loops: CDR1 MGHRA, CDR2 YSYEKL. This chain connects TRBV4-1 to TRBJ2-2, with 8 positions matching TRBD2. This TCR came from a man between 25 and 39 years old in good health and CMV-seronegative. Sequencing used PBMCs. CDR3 coding DNA: TGCGCCAGCAGCCAAGAACCCGGGGGGGCCTTGACATTAAACACCGGGGAGCTGTTTTTT. This encodes CASSQEPGGALTLNTGELFF.